The present T cell receptor beta chain was sequenced within a study of patients and donors after allogeneic stem cell transplantation. Each CDR3 protein gets one entry after TCRdb re-called the RT-PCR reads with MiXCR. The data hold around 240,000 distinct CDR3 sequences, with 13% to 15% observed a single time. This CDR3 is 15 amino acids long. Losses at the gene ends were 6 bases for V and 4 bases for J; bases not matched to a gene: 11. In germline, CDR1 is DFQATT, CDR2 SNEGSKA (reference sequence). What was sequenced was blood, either unsorted or a sorted T cell fraction (not recorded which). This chain uses TRBV20-1 with TRBJ2-5; 10 positions agree with TRBD2. The TCR originated in a human donor who was either an allogeneic HSCT recipient or a stem cell or donor lymphocyte infusion donor (not recorded which). It is not recorded whose cells these are; they may come from a transplant donor. The CDR3 loop reads CSAAPSGGLGETQYF. CDR3 in DNA: TGCAGTGCGGCCCCTAGCGGGGGCCTGGGAGAGACCCAGTACTTC.